Listed here is a single T cell receptor beta chain. The antigen it binds to is not known. No base quality values were provided; no much bigger clone lies one nucleotide off. This record comes from a study of Ad26.COV2.S vaccination and SARS-CoV-2 variants (dated by TCRdb to the early 2020s). Regarding the research as a whole: Vaccine-arm donors came from COV1001, a multicentre, randomized, double-blind, placebo-controlled phase I-IIa trial of Ad26.COV2.S in healthy adults. The specificity and breadth of SARS-CoV-2-reactive T cell receptors after Ad26.COV2.S vaccination were assessed by TCRbeta repertoire sequencing. Participants in the trial were split at random into five groups of five each, receiving low-dose or high-dose Ad26.COV2.S once or twice, or else placebo on both occasions. The TCR-sequenced set comprised approximately 30 samples: some 19 Ad26.COV2.S vaccine recipients, 5 placebo recipients and 8 SARS-CoV-2 convalescent individuals. Ad26.COV2.S was administered intramuscularly at 5 x 10^10 or 1 x 10^11 viral particles, either as a single shot or as two shots given 56 days apart. Throughout the experiments and outcome assessment, investigators stayed blinded to trial group allocation. What the authors observed across the whole study: Comparable non-spike TCR breadth was observed between vaccine and placebo recipients, consistent with only spike being contained in the vaccine. According to the authors, total T cell responses may have been underestimated by the TCR breadth and depth analyses. After vaccination, substantial breadth of spike-specific CD8+ and CD4+ T cell responses was reported. Higher spike-specific TCR breadth was observed in Ad26.COV2.S recipients than in placebo recipients (P = 0.0014). The study lacked the statistical power to compare responses across vaccine doses or regimens.

The immunoSEQ Assay was the method used to sequence TCRbeta CDR3 regions. After extraction, genomic DNA underwent amplification by bias-controlled multiplex PCR, followed by high-throughput sequencing. As for the authors' bioinformatics: To quantify the absolute abundance of each unique TCRbeta CDR3 region, sequences were collapsed and filtered. T cell fraction was estimated by normalizing TCRbeta template counts to usable DNA, which was measured by amplifying reference genes present in all nucleated cells. Repertoire TCRs were annotated as SARS-CoV-2-specific by exact matching of V gene, CDR3 amino acid sequence and J gene to a known reactive TCR set. The reference SARS-CoV-2 TCR set was derived from MIRA and filtered for enrichment in COVID-19-positive ImmuneCODE repertoires, a step that removed public or cross-reactive TCRs. Using the MIRA antigens, annotated TCRs were further analysed by specific ORF or by position within an ORF. Depth was the summed frequency of annotated unique rearrangements, while breadth was defined as annotated unique rearrangements over total unique productive rearrangements. TCR breadth was compared between groups using two-sided Wilcoxon rank-sum tests. This immuneACCESS table, as held by TCRdb, lists in-frame sequences with V and J called but not all clones. Of the missing ones, under half trace to an unresolved V gene in checked studies; the others have no known cause. V, J and clone size are those of that table, while D and trimming were read from the DNA. The sample has approximately 280,000 clones on record, approximately 89% of them singletons. Around 3% of the sample is taken by the ten largest.

V gives up 4 bases and J gives up 3 bases, and the segment between their germline ends measures 11 bases. The CDR3 numbers 14 residues from cysteine through phenylalanine. CDR3 DNA is the only sequence kept; it has 42 bases, read in frame from the first base. From the germline V gene, CDR1 is MGHRA and CDR2 is YSYEKL. This specimen's treatment or condition label, per the study, means: 19 received Ad26.COV2.S at low or high dose, single or two shots; roughly five received placebo; per-sample allocation not given. For vaccine and placebo recipients, repertoires were sequenced using samples collected on day 63 after the first injection. Cohort 1b enrolled 25 to 30 adults aged 18-55 years at a single site in Boston, USA, between 29 July and 7 August 2020. Ad26.COV2.S was a replication-incompetent adenovirus type 26 vector that expressed a prefusion-stabilized SARS-CoV-2 spike protein derived from the original Wuhan strain.

The V and J segments used are TRBV4-1 and TRBJ2-3; the D gene is perhaps TRBD2, from 6 matching bases. The material was peripheral blood, obtained in a trial of Ad26.COV2.S vaccine versus placebo. The source of this sequence is a person aged 18-60 years who received the Ad26.COV2.S COVID-19 vaccine or a placebo. The CDR3 protein sequence reads: CASSPGGATDTQYF. The sequence in DNA is TGCGCCAGCAGCCCTGGCGGGGCTACAGATACGCAGTATTTT.